The rows below give T cell receptor beta chains drawn from one sample of a study of blood T cell repertoires in COVID-19. Sequencing was performed with immunoSEQ multiplex PCR; in TCRdb, only in-frame clones are kept and a portion is missing. Of roughly 140,000 clones detected, 80% to 90% appear once; the ten largest clones hold roughly 8%. Sequencing was done on a sample of peripheral blood. The source of these receptors is an older woman with COVID-19, enrolled during active disease. Each CDR3 is given with its conserved first and last residue. The D gene is left open where the match is weak. Clone size is shown for a subset of rows, as once, few, many or a class of expanded clone.

j_gene	d_gene	abundance	v_gene	len	CDR3nt	CDR3aa
TRBJ1-2	.	.	TRBV4-3	16	TGCGCCAGCAGCCAAGATCTACAGGAATTTAACTATGGCTACACCTTC	CASSQDLQEFNYGYTF
TRBJ1-6	.	.	TRBV3-1/TRBV3-2	14	TGTGCCAGCAGCCAAGTGACAGAGAGTTCACCCCTCCACTTT	CASSQVTESSPLHF
TRBJ2-7	TRBD2	.	TRBV7-2	13	TGTGCCAGCAGCGGGGGACTAGACGACGAGCAGTACTTC	CASSGGLDDEQYF
TRBJ1-1	.	.	TRBV6-5	16	TGTGCCAGCAGTTACGGGCAGACCTACTTTAACACTGAAGCTTTCTTT	CASSYGQTYFNTEAFF
TRBJ2-3	.	.	TRBV7-3	14	TGTGCCAGCAGTCGTGGGGACTGGACAGATACGCAGTATTTT	CASSRGDWTDTQYF
TRBJ2-7	.	few	TRBV5-1	16	TGCGCCAGCAGCTTGGCGTTGTCAGGGCCCTCCTACGAGCAGTACTTC	CASSLALSGPSYEQYF
TRBJ1-2	TRBD1	once	TRBV5-4	14	TGTGCCAGCAGCCAACAGGGGACGAACTATGGCTACACCTTC	CASSQQGTNYGYTF
TRBJ2-7	.	.	TRBV20-1	12	TGCAGTGCTAGTACGCAGGCCTACGAGCAGTACTTC	CSASTQAYEQYF
TRBJ1-2	.	.	TRBV7-2	16	TGTGCCAGCAGTCTAACAGCCCCGCGACAAGTGGGTGGCTACACCTTC	CASSLTAPRQVGGYTF
TRBJ1-5	.	.	TRBV5-1	14	TGCGCCAGCAGTTTTGACTCTAACAATCAGCCCCAGCATTTT	CASSFDSNNQPQHF
TRBJ1-2	.	.	TRBV7-3	11	TGTGCCAGCAGCTCAGGGGTCGACTACACCTTC	CASSSGVDYTF
TRBJ1-5	.	.	TRBV30	17	TGTGCCTGGAATAGGACGGGAACAGGAAGGGAGGTTGAACCCCAGCATTTT	CAWNRTGTGREVEPQHF
TRBJ2-7	TRBD1	once	TRBV5-6	14	TGTGCCAGCAGCTTGGGCAGGGGGCTCTACGAGCAGTACTTC	CASSLGRGLYEQYF
TRBJ2-3	.	.	TRBV12-5	12	TGTGCTAGTAGAGGGTCCACAGATACGCAGTATTTT	CASRGSTDTQYF
TRBJ1-1	.	.	TRBV7-9	14	TGTGCCAGCAGCTCCCCTCCGGGGAACACTGAAGCTTTCTTT	CASSSPPGNTEAFF
TRBJ2-3	.	.	TRBV5-5	15	TGTGCCAGCAGCGCGGGACCTCAGGGCCTGGATACGCAGTATTTT	CASSAGPQGLDTQYF
TRBJ1-5	.	few	TRBV7-9	12	TGTGCCAGCAGCTTACCTAATCAGCCCCAGCATTTT	CASSLPNQPQHF
TRBJ2-2	TRBD1	few	TRBV6-5	15	TGTGCCAGCAGGGACAGGGGTCTTTACACCGGGGAGCTGTTTTTT	CASRDRGLYTGELFF
TRBJ1-6	.	few	TRBV7-8	12	TGTGCCAGCAGCCCTATCTATTCACCCCTCCACTTT	CASSPIYSPLHF
TRBJ2-7	TRBD1	.	TRBV13	15	TGTGCCAGCAGTGCCGGGACAGGGGGCGCCTACGAGCAGTACTTC	CASSAGTGGAYEQYF
TRBJ1-1	.	.	TRBV12-3/TRBV12-4	11	TGTGCCAGCACCGTGAACACTGAAGCTTTCTTT	CASTVNTEAFF
TRBJ2-1	TRBD2	.	TRBV6-6	16	TGTGCCAGCAGTTACGCGGCTAGCGGGGGGGTTTCACAACAGTTCTTC	CASSYAASGGVSQQFF
TRBJ2-2	.	.	TRBV19	17	TGTGCCAGTAGTATACACGGGGACAACCCCAACACCGGGGAGCTGTTTTTT	CASSIHGDNPNTGELFF
TRBJ1-3	TRBD1	.	TRBV20-1	18	TGCAGTGCTAGTCGCGGGGACAGGGGGAAGTTGTACGGAAACACCATATATTTT	CSASRGDRGKLYGNTIYF
TRBJ2-1	TRBD2	.	TRBV6-2/TRBV6-3	16	TGTGCCAGCAGTTTCAGGACTAGCGGGGCTGGGCATGAGCAGTTCTTC	CASSFRTSGAGHEQFF
TRBJ2-7	.	.	TRBV11-2	13	TGTGCCAGCTTCCGGGACACCACCTACGAGCAGTACTTC	CASFRDTTYEQYF
TRBJ1-4	.	once	TRBV9	15	TGTGCCAGCAGCGTAGCCGAAGAAAGGGGTGAAAAACTGTTTTTT	CASSVAEERGEKLFF
TRBJ1-5	TRBD1	few	TRBV3-1/TRBV3-2	15	TGTGCCAGCAGTCCTGGGACAGCCTCGTATCAGCCCCAGCATTTT	CASSPGTASYQPQHF
TRBJ1-1	.	.	TRBV5-3	18	TGTGCCAGAAGCCTGAGTAGTATTGAAGCGGGTCGGAACACTGAAGCTTTCTTT	CARSLSSIEAGRNTEAFF
TRBJ1-2	.	.	TRBV3-1/TRBV3-2	15	TGTGCCAGCAGCTACGCAGTGAGGGGGATTTATGGCTACACCTTC	CASSYAVRGIYGYTF
TRBJ2-7	TRBD1	.	TRBV5-1	14	TGCGCCAGCAGCTTCGGGACAGGGATCTACGAGCAGTACTTC	CASSFGTGIYEQYF
TRBJ1-1	TRBD1	.	TRBV7-3	13	TGTGCCAGCAGCGGACAGGGAACCCCTGAAGCTTTCTTT	CASSGQGTPEAFF
TRBJ1-6	.	few	TRBV6-6	14	TGTGCCAGCAGTCCCCGGGACAACTTTTCACCCCTCCACTTT	CASSPRDNFSPLHF
TRBJ2-7	TRBD2	.	TRBV20-1	15	TGCAGTGCTAGTCGGTCTAGCGGGATGAACTACGAGCAGTACTTC	CSASRSSGMNYEQYF
TRBJ2-1	.	.	TRBV3-1/TRBV3-2	13	TGTGCCAGCAGCCAAGATTCTAACAATGAGCAGTTCTTC	CASSQDSNNEQFF
TRBJ2-7	TRBD2	.	TRBV4-1	15	TGCGCCAGCAGCCAAGATCGGACCGGGGGGGCCGAGCAGTACTTC	CASSQDRTGGAEQYF
TRBJ2-2	TRBD1	.	TRBV6-5	14	TGTGCCAGCAGGCCCGACAGGGGGAACGGGGAGCTGTTTTTT	CASRPDRGNGELFF